This TCR beta chain is drawn from a study of cytomegalovirus exposure and HLA in healthy donors (dated by TCRdb to about 2017). With respect to the entire study: A later analysis indicated that the 100 to 150 validation repertoires were generated on the platform also employed for the approximately 690 repertoires of the first cohort. The study aimed to test whether signatures of past pathogen exposure could be identified by cataloging public T cell receptors. Besides the first cohort of approximately 670 subjects, a separate validation cohort made up of some 110 different subjects was used. To predict cytomegalovirus infection status, the study combined high-throughput TCR immunosequencing, statistical association of individual TCRs with disease status, and machine learning.

Library method: the immunoSEQ multiplex PCR assay. In the paper's pipeline: A statistical classification framework was built for diagnosing cytomegalovirus status from the catalog of TCR beta chain sequences. TCRdb's version of the immuneACCESS table is confined to in-frame rearrangements and falls short of the full clone set. An unresolved V gene accounts for under half of the shortfall where checked; the remainder is of unknown origin. The DNA was the basis for D and trimming; V, J and clone size are from that table. For this sample there are a few hundred thousand clones; about 86% appear just once. 2.9% of the sample rests with the top ten. Points the paper makes about the study in general: A later analysis lacked HLA typing for the validation cohort, so it scored co-occurrence in that cohort across all 110 or so repertoires. The authors suggested that the approach could potentially be extended to other disease states and immunological phenotypes. A later analysis found that TCRs clustered in the first cohort also tended to co-occur in the roughly 120 validation repertoires, with more than 90% of cluster scores above 0. Cytomegalovirus status was reported to be diagnosed by the classifier with high specificity and sensitivity in both the original and validation cohorts. Most TCR sequences were observed very rarely across donors, whereas some public TCRs were present in many individuals. A total of fewer than 200 TCR beta chains were listed by the study as associated with cytomegalovirus. In vitro tests confirmed that three of the cytomegalovirus-associated TCR beta chains recognize cytomegalovirus antigens.

The donors belonged to the validation cohort of about 130 subjects, which was separate from the approximately 700-subject first cohort. CDR1 and CDR2 were assigned from the germline V gene as SGDLS and YYNGEE. Deletion took 1 base off V and 5 bases off J, with a span of 10 bases between the germline ends. The CDR3 spans 14 residues, from the cysteine through the phenylalanine. CDR3 DNA only is kept here, 42 bases in frame from base 1. About this clone: The antigen it recognizes is unknown. No base qualities exist here, and no much larger clone lies one base off it.

The TCR originated in a woman aged 18 to 35 in good health and CMV-seronegative. Material: PBMCs. Recombination connected TRBV9 to TRBJ2-1, with TRBD1 perhaps the D gene, on 5 matching bases. In nucleotide form, the sequence is TGTGCCAGCAGCGTATTTACAGGAGACAATGAGCAGTTCTTC. Translated, it gives CASSVFTGDNEQFF. Here the CDR3 is joined to the reference TRBV9 and TRBJ2-1 genes, and the full variable domain is: DSGVTQTPKHLITATGQRVTLRCSPRSGDLSVYWYQQSLDQGLQFLIQYYNGEERAKGNILERFSAQQFPDLHSELNLSSLELGDSALYFCASSVFTGDNEQFFGPGTRLTVL.